The clone carrying this T cell receptor (beta chain) is a singleton in its sample. The CDR3 runs 16 residues. The V gene lost 6 bases and the J gene lost 1 base, with 15 bases spanning the gap. From germline, CDR1 is MDHEN and CDR2 SYDVKM. This entry comes from a study of control samples from healthy donors and cancer patients. Generated by immunoSEQ multiplex PCR, the TCRdb table keeps only in-frame clones and is missing some. The sample lists tens of thousands of clones; roughly 94% were seen once. The chain uses TRBV28 and TRBJ2-2, with D possibly being TRBD1 (6 bases). This TCR was sampled from a man aged 25 to 45 in good health. Sequenced sample: blood. DNA for the CDR3: TGTGCCAGCAGCCGCCTGTCGGGACAGAACACCGGGGAGCTGTTTTTT. This sequence encodes CASSRLSGQNTGELFF.